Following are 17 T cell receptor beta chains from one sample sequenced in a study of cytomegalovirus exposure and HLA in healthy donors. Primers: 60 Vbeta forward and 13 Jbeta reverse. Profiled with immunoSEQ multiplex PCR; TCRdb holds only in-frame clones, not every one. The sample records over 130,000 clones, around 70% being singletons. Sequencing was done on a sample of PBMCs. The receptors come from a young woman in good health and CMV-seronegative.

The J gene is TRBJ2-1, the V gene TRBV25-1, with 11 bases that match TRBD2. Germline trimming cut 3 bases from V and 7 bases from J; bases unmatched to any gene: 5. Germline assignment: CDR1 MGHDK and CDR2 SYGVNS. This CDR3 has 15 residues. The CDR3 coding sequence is TGTGCCAGCAGTGACTTAGCGGGAGGGTTTAATGAGCAGTTCTTC. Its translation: CASSDLAGGFNEQFF.

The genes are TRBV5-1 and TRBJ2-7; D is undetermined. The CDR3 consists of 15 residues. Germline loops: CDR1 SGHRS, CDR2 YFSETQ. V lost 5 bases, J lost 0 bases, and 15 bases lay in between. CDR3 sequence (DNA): TGCGCCAGCAGACTGAACGCCGAAAGCTCCTACGAGCAGTACTTC. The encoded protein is CASRLNAESSYEQYF.

CDR3 sequence: CSVEDPVQGPHSGNTIYF. CDR3 sequence (DNA): TGCAGCGTTGAAGATCCGGTACAGGGCCCTCACTCTGGAAACACCATATATTTT. V usage is TRBV29-1 and J usage is TRBJ1-3; D may be TRBD1 (6 bases). The V and J ends lost 0 bases and 0 bases respectively, with 18 bases between them. The CDR3 consists of 18 residues. In germline, CDR1 is SQVTM, CDR2 ANQGSEA.

The DNA for the CDR3 is TGCGCCAGCAGCTTGGGTGCTAGCGGGGAGCAGTTCTTC. Its protein is CASSLGASGEQFF. The rearrangement links TRBV5-1 to TRBJ2-1; 8 bases map to TRBD2. V dropped 0 bases and J dropped 10; count of bases not matched to a gene: 3. The CDR3 has 13 residues. Germline V gene lookup returns CDR1 SGHRS and CDR2 YFSETQ.

CDR3 protein: CASSLGGGYEQYF. In DNA form, the CDR3 reads TGTGCCAGCAGTTTAGGGGGGGGTTACGAGCAGTACTTC. V and J are TRBV28 and TRBJ2-7, with 7 bases that match TRBD2. The CDR3 spans 13 residues. Trimming took 2 bases from V and 4 from J; bases not matched to a gene: 2. Germline-derived CDR1 and CDR2 are MDHEN and SYDVKM.

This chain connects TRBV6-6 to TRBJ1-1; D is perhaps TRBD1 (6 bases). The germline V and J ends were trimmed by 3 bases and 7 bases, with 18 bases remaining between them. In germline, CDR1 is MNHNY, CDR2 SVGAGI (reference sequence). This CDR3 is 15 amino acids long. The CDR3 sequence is CASSYPPQGKGEAFF. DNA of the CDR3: TGTGCCAGCAGTTATCCCCCCCAGGGGAAAGGTGAAGCTTTCTTT.

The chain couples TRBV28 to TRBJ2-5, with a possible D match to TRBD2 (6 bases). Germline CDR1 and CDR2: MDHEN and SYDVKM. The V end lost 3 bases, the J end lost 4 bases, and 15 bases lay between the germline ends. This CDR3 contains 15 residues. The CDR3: CASSFSGAGRETQYF. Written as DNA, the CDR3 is TGTGCCAGCAGTTTCTCCGGGGCCGGGAGAGAGACCCAGTACTTC.

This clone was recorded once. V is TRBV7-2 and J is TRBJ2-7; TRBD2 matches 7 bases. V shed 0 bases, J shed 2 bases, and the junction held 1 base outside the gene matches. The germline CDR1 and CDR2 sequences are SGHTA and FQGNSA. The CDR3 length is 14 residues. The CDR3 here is CASSLARGAYEQYV. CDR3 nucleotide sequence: TGTGCCAGCAGCTTAGCACGGGGGGCCTACGAGCAGTACGTC.

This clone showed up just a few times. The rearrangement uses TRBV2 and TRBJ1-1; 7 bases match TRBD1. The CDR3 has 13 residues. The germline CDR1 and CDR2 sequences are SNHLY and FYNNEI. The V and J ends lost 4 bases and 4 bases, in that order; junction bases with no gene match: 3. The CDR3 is CASSGDRVTEAFF. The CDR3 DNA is TGTGCCAGCAGTGGAGACAGGGTCACTGAAGCTTTCTTT.

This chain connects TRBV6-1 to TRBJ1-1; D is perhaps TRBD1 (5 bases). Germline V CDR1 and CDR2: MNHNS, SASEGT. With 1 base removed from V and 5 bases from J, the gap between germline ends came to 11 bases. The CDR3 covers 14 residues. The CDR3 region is CASSEEEGVTEAFF. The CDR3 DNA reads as TGTGCCAGCAGTGAAGAGGAAGGGGTGACTGAAGCTTTCTTT.

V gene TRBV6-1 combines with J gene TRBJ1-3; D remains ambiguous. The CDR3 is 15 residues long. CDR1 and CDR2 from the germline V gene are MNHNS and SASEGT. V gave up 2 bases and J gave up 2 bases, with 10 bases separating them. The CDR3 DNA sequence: TGTGCCAGCAGTGAACGGGAGGATACTGGAAACACCATATATTTT. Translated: CASSEREDTGNTIYF.

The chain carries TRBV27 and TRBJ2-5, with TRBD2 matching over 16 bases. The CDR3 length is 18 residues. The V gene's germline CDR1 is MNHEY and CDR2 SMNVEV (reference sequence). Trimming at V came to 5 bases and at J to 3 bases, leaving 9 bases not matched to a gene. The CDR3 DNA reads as TGTGCCAGCAGTCCATGGGGGACTAGCGGGAGGGAGGAAGAGACCCAGTACTTC. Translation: CASSPWGTSGREEETQYF.

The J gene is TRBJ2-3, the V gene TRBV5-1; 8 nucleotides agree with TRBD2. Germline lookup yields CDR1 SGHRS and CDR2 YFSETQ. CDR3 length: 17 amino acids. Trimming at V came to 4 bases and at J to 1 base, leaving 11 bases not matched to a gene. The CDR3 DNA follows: TGCGCCAGCAGCGCCACTAGCGGTGGAAGGGGCACAGATACGCAGTATTTT. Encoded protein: CASSATSGGRGTDTQYF.

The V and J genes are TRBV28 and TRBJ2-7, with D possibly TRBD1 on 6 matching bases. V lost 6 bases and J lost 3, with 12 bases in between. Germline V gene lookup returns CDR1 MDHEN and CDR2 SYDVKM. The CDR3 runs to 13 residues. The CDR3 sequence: CASRPDSDYEQYF. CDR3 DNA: TGTGCCAGCAGACCGGACAGCGACTACGAGCAGTACTTC.

The CDR3 region has the DNA TGTGCCAGCCTTGGAGGGCTACCAACTGAAGCTTTCTTT. It encodes CASLGGLPTEAFF. This chain joins TRBV28 and TRBJ1-1, with D unresolved. Per the germline V gene, CDR1 is MDHEN and CDR2 is SYDVKM. The V and J ends lost 8 bases and 5 bases respectively, with 15 bases between them. The CDR3 runs 13 residues.

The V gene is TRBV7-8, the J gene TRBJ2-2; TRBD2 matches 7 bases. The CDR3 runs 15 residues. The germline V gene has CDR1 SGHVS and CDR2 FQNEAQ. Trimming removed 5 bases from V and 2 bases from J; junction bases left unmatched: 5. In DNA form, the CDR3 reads TGTGCCAGCAGCCCCTGGGAGGGCAACACCGGGGAGCTGTTTTTT. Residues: CASSPWEGNTGELFF.

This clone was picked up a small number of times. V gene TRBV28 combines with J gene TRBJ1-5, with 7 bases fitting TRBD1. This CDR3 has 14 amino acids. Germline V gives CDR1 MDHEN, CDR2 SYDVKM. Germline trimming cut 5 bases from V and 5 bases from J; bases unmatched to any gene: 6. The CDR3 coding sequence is TGTGCCAGCAGTACCATGACAGGGTATCAGCCCCAGCATTTT. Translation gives CASSTMTGYQPQHF.